These T cell receptor beta chains were read from a single sample in a study of T cells in Graves' hyperthyroidism and ophthalmopathy. MiXCR, applied by TCRdb to the multiplex PCR reads, yields one record per CDR3 protein. The sample lists 400,000 to 600,000 distinct CDR3 sequences, about 16% occurring once. Material for sequencing was blood. Every receptor here comes from a woman in her thirties with Graves' ophthalmopathy. Both conserved end residues are part of each CDR3. A D gene is named only where the DNA matches it firmly. The size field is filled for only some rows; it gives once, few, many or a size class.

NA	NA	TRBV27	TRBJ2-1	CASSRRGNHNEQFF	TGTGCCAGCTCACGGCGGGGCAACCACAATGAGCAGTTCTTC
NA	many	TRBV30	TRBJ1-2	CAWMGRGYTF	TGTGCCTGGATGGGGCGAGGCTACACCTTC
NA	NA	TRBV29-1	TRBJ1-1	CSVEPAGTTAEAFF	TGCAGCGTTGAACCCGCCGGGACAACGGCTGAAGCTTTCTTT
TRBD2	NA	TRBV10-3	TRBJ2-7	CAISGEIAGVGSYEQYF	TGTGCCATCAGTGGCGAAATAGCGGGAGTTGGGTCCTACGAGCAGTACTTC
NA	few	TRBV6-1	TRBJ2-5	CASSPPGWEETQYF	TGTGCCAGCAGTCCCCCCGGGTGGGAAGAGACCCAGTACTTC
NA	many	TRBV7-3	TRBJ2-3	CASSLGHGRTDTQYF	TGTGCCAGCAGCTTAGGTCACGGTCGCACAGATACGCAGTATTTT
NA	NA	TRBV20-1	TRBJ1-4	CSARGTAGTEKLFF	TGCAGTGCCCGCGGGACCGCGGGTACGGAAAAACTGTTTTTT
NA	many	TRBV5-6	TRBJ2-7	CASSRRGGGPYEQYF	TGTGCCAGCAGCCGTAGAGGCGGAGGTCCCTACGAGCAGTACTTC
TRBD1	few	TRBV29-1	TRBJ1-5	CSVGSTGGSGNQPQHF	TGCAGCGTTGGATCGACAGGGGGATCCGGCAATCAGCCCCAGCATTTT
TRBD2	many	TRBV28	TRBJ2-3	CASETSGNWNTDTQYF	TGTGCCAGCGAGACTAGCGGGAATTGGAACACAGATACGCAGTATTTT
TRBD1	NA	TRBV4-3	TRBJ2-7	CASSQAFRQGAYEQYF	TGCGCCAGCAGCCAAGCTTTCCGCCAGGGGGCTTACGAGCAGTACTTC
TRBD2	NA	TRBV6-1	TRBJ2-1	CASTQNQASGSNEQFF	TGTGCCAGCACCCAAAACCAGGCTAGCGGGAGCAATGAGCAGTTCTTC
TRBD2	many	TRBV6-2/TRBV6-3	TRBJ2-1	CASTRPGLAGMDEQFF	TGTGCCAGCACCCGTCCGGGACTAGCGGGAATGGATGAGCAGTTCTTC
NA	many	TRBV28	TRBJ1-2	CASSPSRFNYGYTF	TGTGCCAGCAGTCCCTCAAGGTTTAACTATGGCTACACCTTC
NA	NA	TRBV12-3/TRBV12-4	TRBJ1-1	CASSWTLTGNTEAFF	TGTGCCAGCAGTTGGACCCTTACAGGGAACACTGAAGCTTTCTTT
NA	many	TRBV7-2	TRBJ2-5	CASSAMGGAGETQYF	TGTGCCAGCAGCGCGATGGGGGGGGCTGGGGAGACCCAGTACTTC
NA	many	TRBV20-1	TRBJ2-1	CSASDLSPKKWDEQFF	TGCAGTGCTAGTGATCTGTCTCCGAAAAAATGGGATGAGCAGTTCTTC
TRBD2	many	TRBV6-2/TRBV6-3	TRBJ2-1	CASSWVAGVRGNEQFF	TGTGCCAGCAGTTGGGTGGCGGGAGTTAGGGGCAATGAGCAGTTCTTC
TRBD2	few	TRBV20-1	TRBJ2-5	CSARDPGGRAVETQYF	TGCAGTGCTAGAGATCCGGGCGGGAGGGCCGTCGAGACCCAGTACTTC
NA	many	TRBV28	TRBJ1-5	CASSWTGNQPQHF	TGTGCCAGCTCCTGGACGGGGAATCAGCCCCAGCATTTT
NA	many	TRBV3-1	TRBJ2-7	CASSQMDGEQYF	TGTGCCAGCAGCCAGATGGACGGGGAGCAGTACTTC
NA	many	TRBV28	TRBJ2-7	CASSLPVAGNEQYF	TGTGCCAGCAGTTTACCGGTGGCAGGTAACGAGCAGTACTTC
TRBD1	few	TRBV9	TRBJ2-5	CASSVGFSGGSETQYF	TGTGCCAGCAGCGTAGGTTTCTCAGGGGGTAGCGAGACCCAGTACTTC
TRBD1	few	TRBV5-1	TRBJ1-2	CASSLEGQKTYGYTF	TGCGCCAGCAGCTTGGAGGGACAGAAAACCTATGGCTACACCTTC
TRBD2	few	TRBV9	TRBJ2-1	CASRPDSGYNEQFF	TGTGCCAGCAGACCCGATAGCGGGTACAATGAGCAGTTCTTC
TRBD1	NA	TRBV5-4	TRBJ1-1	CASSLGSAGGVWTEAFF	TGTGCCAGCAGCTTGGGGTCGGCAGGGGGCGTATGGACTGAAGCTTTCTTT
NA	many	TRBV6-1	TRBJ1-1	CASSEDLNTEAFF	TGTGCCAGCAGTGAAGACTTAAACACTGAAGCTTTCTTT
TRBD1	few	TRBV4-1	TRBJ1-4	CASSLRTGGNEKLFF	TGCGCCAGCAGCCTTAGGACAGGGGGGAATGAAAAACTGTTTTTT
NA	many	TRBV20-1	TRBJ2-7	CSARTSQTYEQYF	TGCAGTGCTAGAACTTCCCAGACCTACGAGCAGTACTTC
NA	many	TRBV11-2	TRBJ1-5	CASSLDGYQPQHF	TGTGCCAGCAGTCTGGACGGGTATCAGCCCCAGCATTTT
NA	many	TRBV7-2	TRBJ2-1	CASSAQGPHSYNEQFF	TGTGCCAGCAGCGCCCAGGGGCCCCACTCCTACAATGAGCAGTTCTTC
NA	few	TRBV6-1	TRBJ2-7	CASSEWSFGEQYF	TGTGCCAGCAGTGAATGGTCCTTCGGGGAGCAGTACTTC
NA	many	TRBV7-8	TRBJ1-2	CASSADRGNYGYTF	TGTGCCAGCAGCGCGGATCGGGGTAATTATGGCTACACCTTC
NA	many	TRBV28	TRBJ1-5	CASSLQGASNQPQHF	TGTGCCAGCAGTTTACAGGGAGCTAGCAATCAGCCCCAGCATTTT
NA	many	TRBV6-4	TRBJ1-2	CASSDSEVGGYTF	TGTGCCAGCAGTGACTCCGAGGTTGGTGGCTACACCTTC
NA	NA	TRBV7-9	TRBJ2-7	CASSPDRTSYEQYF	TGTGCCAGCAGTCCTGACAGGACATCCTACGAGCAGTACTTC
TRBD1	many	TRBV6-1	TRBJ2-6	CASSLGQGRLLANVLTF	TGTGCCAGCAGTTTGGGACAGGGTAGATTATTAGCCAACGTCCTGACTTTC
NA	many	TRBV28	TRBJ1-1	CATTVGVGTEAFF	TGTGCCACCACCGTGGGTGTTGGCACTGAAGCTTTCTTT
NA	few	TRBV27	TRBJ2-1	CASSPGRRRSYNEQFF	TGTGCCAGCAGCCCCGGTCGTAGGCGGTCCTACAATGAGCAGTTCTTC
TRBD1	few	TRBV2	TRBJ1-1	CASSQRTGGTEAFF	TGTGCCAGCAGTCAACGGACAGGTGGAACTGAAGCTTTCTTT
NA	many	TRBV28	TRBJ1-4	CASSLRQGLGEKLFF	TGTGCCAGCAGTTTGAGGCAGGGTTTAGGTGAAAAACTGTTTTTT
TRBD1	many	TRBV29-1	TRBJ2-7	CSVRKQGYEQYF	TGCAGCGTTCGAAAACAGGGGTACGAGCAGTACTTC
TRBD2	NA	TRBV5-1	TRBJ2-3	CASSLGAGDRDTQYF	TGCGCCAGCAGCTTGGGAGCGGGAGATCGAGATACGCAGTATTTT
TRBD2	few	TRBV12-3/TRBV12-4	TRBJ2-1	CASSLRTSGEGFSYNEQFF	TGTGCCAGCAGTTTGAGAACTAGCGGTGAGGGGTTCTCCTACAATGAGCAGTTCTTC
NA	NA	TRBV6-2/TRBV6-3	TRBJ2-7	CASSFSGTFYEQYF	TGTGCCAGCAGCTTTTCGGGGACTTTCTACGAGCAGTACTTC
NA	many	TRBV28	TRBJ1-4	CASSFTSLVEKLFF	TGTGCCAGCAGTTTTACGAGCCTGGTTGAGAAACTGTTTTTT
TRBD1	NA	TRBV6-2/TRBV6-3	TRBJ1-5	CASSYSPGTGGTRSNQPQHF	TGTGCCAGCAGTTACTCCCCCGGGACAGGGGGCACGAGGAGCAATCAGCCCCAGCATTTT
NA	many	TRBV2	TRBJ1-5	CASSREGQPQHF	TGTGCCAGCAGCCGAGAGGGGCAGCCCCAGCATTTT
NA	NA	TRBV6-6	TRBJ2-5	CASSYRGIQYF	TGTGCCAGCAGTTACAGGGGAATCCAGTACTTC
NA	many	TRBV2	TRBJ2-1	CASSERGAGKSEQFF	TGTGCCAGCAGTGAAAGGGGAGCGGGTAAGAGTGAGCAGTTCTTC
NA	NA	TRBV14	TRBJ2-5	CASSSHSPVSNQETQYF	TGTGCCAGCAGTTCTCATAGCCCAGTCTCCAACCAAGAGACCCAGTACTTC